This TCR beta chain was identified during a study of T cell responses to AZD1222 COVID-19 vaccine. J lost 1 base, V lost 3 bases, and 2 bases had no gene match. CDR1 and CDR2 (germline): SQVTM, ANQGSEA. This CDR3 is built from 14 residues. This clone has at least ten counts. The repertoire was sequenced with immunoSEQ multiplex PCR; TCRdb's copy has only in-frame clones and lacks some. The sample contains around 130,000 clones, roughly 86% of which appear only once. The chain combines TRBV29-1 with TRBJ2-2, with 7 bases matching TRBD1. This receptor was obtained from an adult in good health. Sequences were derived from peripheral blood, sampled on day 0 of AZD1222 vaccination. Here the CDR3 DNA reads TGCAGCGTTGACAGGACAGGGAACACCGGGGAGCTGTTTTTT. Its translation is CSVDRTGNTGELFF.